The subject of this entry is one T cell receptor (beta chain). TCRdb redid the calling of the 5' RACE reads with MiXCR, one entry per CDR3 protein. The table shows some 600,000 distinct CDR3 sequences, with roughly a sixth occurring only once. This entry comes from a study of T-cell memory formation after mild COVID-19. Study details: TCR clusters mostly belonged to single donors.

Sequencing input: PBMCs or a T cell subset sorted from them (not recorded which). The clonotype was recovered from an adult woman who had mild COVID-19 (a few samples of this study predate the infection). Cell type and time point are not known.

The CDR3 region has the DNA TGTGCCAGCAGTTTAGATTCACAGGGATCCTACGAGCAGTACTTC. It translates to CASSLDSQGSYEQYF. The chain uses TRBV27 and TRBJ2-7; D is perhaps TRBD1 (6 bases). V lost 2 bases and J 1 base, leaving 12 bases between the germline ends. The germline V gene has CDR1 MNHEY and CDR2 SMNVEV (reference sequence). The CDR3 runs 15 residues.